These T cell receptor beta chains were read from a single sample in a study of early T cells in non-severe SARS-CoV-2 infection. TCRdb fed the 5' RACE reads into MiXCR, producing one record per CDR3 protein. The sample has some 64,000 distinct CDR3 sequences; about 10% are singletons. The sequences come from whole blood, collected at baseline. The receptors shown here come from an adult who was a healthcare worker with PCR-confirmed SARS-CoV-2 infection or an uninfected control (not recorded which). Both conserved end residues are part of each CDR3. Each record gives: clone size, CDR3 length, D gene, V gene, J gene, CDR3 protein, CDR3 DNA. A D gene is named only where the DNA matches it firmly. Clone size is not always given. Where it is, it says once, few, many or a class for expanded clones.

>NA|13|NA|TRBV7-3|TRBJ1-1
CASSLTASTEAFF
TGTGCCAGCAGCTTAACCGCCAGCACTGAAGCTTTCTTT
>NA|13|TRBD2|TRBV29-1|TRBJ2-4
CSVVGLAVNIQYF
TGCAGCGTTGTGGGACTAGCTGTAAACATTCAGTACTTC
>many|16|NA|TRBV7-3|TRBJ2-2
CASSLEGLMNTGELFF
TGTGCCAGCAGCTTAGAGGGACTGATGAACACCGGGGAGCTGTTTTTT
>NA|16|NA|TRBV5-1|TRBJ2-1
CASSSETRSSYNEQFF
TGCGCCAGCAGCTCAGAGACTAGAAGCTCCTACAATGAGCAGTTCTTC
>NA|14|TRBD1|TRBV5-4|TRBJ2-5
CASSVSGTGETQYF
TGTGCCAGCAGCGTGTCCGGGACAGGAGAGACCCAGTACTTC
>many|14|TRBD1|TRBV12-3/TRBV12-4|TRBJ1-1
CASSSHGQGTEAFF
TGTGCCAGCAGTTCTCACGGACAGGGCACTGAAGCTTTCTTT
>NA|14|NA|TRBV5-1|TRBJ2-7
CASRPSGGYDEQYF
TGCGCCAGCAGGCCGTCGGGGGGCTACGACGAGCAGTACTTC
>NA|13|NA|TRBV7-3|TRBJ2-1
CASSRAGFNEQFF
TGTGCCAGCAGCCGGGCCGGCTTCAATGAGCAGTTCTTC
>NA|13|NA|TRBV29-1|TRBJ2-3
CSVEDITADTQYF
TGCAGCGTTGAAGATATTACCGCAGATACGCAGTATTTT
>NA|16|NA|TRBV20-1|TRBJ1-2
CSARETLGLGSHGYTF
TGCAGTGCTAGAGAAACTCTCGGTTTGGGGTCCCATGGCTACACCTTC
>NA|14|NA|TRBV19|TRBJ2-1
CASIGVNSYNEQFF
TGTGCCAGTATTGGCGTTAACTCCTACAATGAGCAGTTCTTC
>many|14|NA|TRBV20-1|TRBJ1-1
CSARDGRGNTEAFF
TGCAGTGCTAGAGATGGCAGGGGCAACACTGAAGCTTTCTTT
>many|11|NA|TRBV7-2|TRBJ2-7
CGPPDHDEQYF
TGTGGCCCCCCCGACCATGACGAGCAGTACTTC
>many|18|TRBD2|TRBV7-2|TRBJ2-2
CASSGRLAGGPPTGELFF
TGTGCCAGCAGCGGACGACTAGCGGGAGGGCCACCCACCGGGGAGCTGTTTTTT
>NA|13|NA|TRBV12-3/TRBV12-4|TRBJ1-5
CASRPRGAQPQHF
TGTGCCAGCAGGCCACGGGGGGCTCAGCCCCAGCATTTT
>few|13|NA|TRBV12-3/TRBV12-4|TRBJ1-1
CASSSGLYSEAFF
TGTGCCAGCAGTTCGGGGCTGTATTCTGAAGCTTTCTTT
>few|14|TRBD2|TRBV20-1|TRBJ2-7
CSASRGSGIFEQYF
TGCAGTGCTAGCCGGGGTAGCGGGATATTCGAGCAGTACTTC
>NA|13|TRBD2|TRBV5-1|TRBJ2-7
CASSSLAVYEQYF
TGCGCCAGCAGCTCCCTAGCGGTCTACGAGCAGTACTTC